This T cell receptor beta chain was sequenced for a study of blood T cell repertoires in COVID-19. For the study at large: The study drew acute and convalescent COVID-19 samples from the United States, Italy and Spain. From T cells, B-cell-depleted T cells, or PBMCs came the material, which was cDNA or gDNA.

The V and J ends lost 0 bases and 2 bases respectively, with 14 bases between them. The CDR3 is made up of 16 amino acids. Germline V gene sequence: CDR1 LGHNA, CDR2 YNFKEQ. Per the authors' pipeline: Estimated nucleated cell counts came from reference gene primer amplification. Profiled with immunoSEQ multiplex PCR; TCRdb holds only in-frame clones, not every one. D and trimming were read from the DNA, whereas the V and J calls and clone size are those reported in that table. The table records 200,000 to 300,000 clones, under 90% of them present only once. Input material: peripheral blood. The TCR sequence derives from a human donor in a cohort sampled during active COVID-19. The J gene is TRBJ2-7, the V gene TRBV4-2; perhaps TRBD1 as D (8 bases). CDR3 nucleotides: TGTGCCAGCAGCCAAGAACAGGGGGGGACCCCCTACGAGCAGTACTTC. Translation gives CASSQEQGGTPYEQYF.